These T cell receptor beta chains were read from a single sample in a study of blood T cell repertoires in COVID-19. Sequencing used immunoSEQ multiplex PCR; TCRdb keeps in-frame clones, though not all of them. The table records around 180,000 clones, approximately 85% of them present only once. The sequenced sample consisted of peripheral blood. These receptors all stem from a man aged 80 or over with COVID-19, enrolled during active disease. Each CDR3 is given without its conserved first and last residue.

ASSLYRGNSPLH,TRBJ1-6,TRBV5-1
ASSPRTARSYNSPLH,TRBJ1-6,TRBV7-8
ASSLATGANQPQH,TRBJ1-5,TRBV7-8
ASSLAGDSNQPQH,TRBJ1-5,TRBV5-1
ASSGGKVRVRNTQY,TRBJ2-3,TRBV6-1
ASSYSDRGSNQPQH,TRBJ1-5,TRBV6-6
ASSPRFGTQY,TRBJ2-3,TRBV27
ASSYRNRAPGNTIY,TRBJ1-3,TRBV19
ASSPTEGGYT,TRBJ1-2,TRBV19
ASSIVRGEQY,TRBJ2-7,TRBV19
ASRRDRVNSPLH,TRBJ1-6,TRBV2
ASSRDRQETQY,TRBJ2-5,TRBV6-2/TRBV6-3
ASRTSGEPQDGYT,TRBJ1-2,TRBV28
ASSALARADTQY,TRBJ2-3,TRBV2
SVRGLADEKLF,TRBJ1-4,TRBV29-1
ASSQDQVQTQY,TRBJ2-5,TRBV3-1/TRBV3-2
ASSQDLGRGTGANVLT,TRBJ2-6,TRBV4-2
ASSPSTGDTGELF,TRBJ2-2,TRBV18
ASSQDPGQGYYGYT,TRBJ1-2,TRBV9
ASSDTGENTEAF,TRBJ1-1,TRBV6-1
ASSPGLAEDTQY,TRBJ2-3,TRBV5-1
ATSTLTENTGELF,TRBJ2-2,TRBV15
ASSQSQGLYNSPLH,TRBJ1-6,TRBV4-3
ASSYRTSGGQETQY,TRBJ2-5,TRBV6-5
ASSLAGTGAYEQY,TRBJ2-7,TRBV6-5
ASSSHLSRGNEQY,TRBJ2-7,TRBV5-4
ASSQGPQASWDEQY,TRBJ2-7,TRBV4-2